This TCR beta chain is from a study of cytotoxic CD8 clonotypes in ibrutinib-treated CLL. Study information: The cohort had about a dozen relapsed/refractory and over 14 treatment-naive patients, roughly 17 IGHV unmutated. Outcomes included roughly 24 partial and 2 complete responses; after median roughly 71 months, roughly 14 stayed remitted and around 12 progressed. The study's findings and limits: Progressing and sustained-remission patients had different sampling times. Having risen at ibrutinib response, clonality had fallen back toward baseline by progression.

This CDR3 has 13 amino acids. V lost 10 bases, J lost 4 bases, and 14 bases lay in between. Germline CDR1 MNHEY, CDR2 SVGAGI. Turning to this clone: Its antigen is as yet unknown. Other DNA sequences in the sample encode the same CDR3.

Using immunoSEQ multiplex PCR, the repertoire was profiled, and TCRdb retains in-frame clones only, with some absent. The data contain about 200,000 clones, 60% to 80% of them singletons. This clonotype was sampled from a human donor with chronic lymphocytic leukemia. This material consisted of PBMCs, taken after 12 months of ibrutinib treatment. This chain links TRBV6-5 with TRBJ1-3; D gene unclear. CDR3 region: CATSRGSGNTIYF. The CDR3 DNA reads TGTGCCACCTCCCGGGGTTCAGGAAACACCATATATTTT.